Listed below are T cell receptor beta chains from one sample, sequenced in a study of blood T cell repertoires in COVID-19. Sequencing was performed with immunoSEQ multiplex PCR; in TCRdb, only in-frame clones are kept and a portion is missing. Of about 350,000 clones in the sample, roughly 90% were seen once. The sample was peripheral blood. The receptors shown here come from an older woman with COVID-19, enrolled during active disease. Each CDR3 is given with its conserved first and last residue. A D gene is named only where the DNA matches it firmly. Clone size, where shown, is once, few, many, or a class for clones that have expanded.

size	D	V	J	CDR3	DNA
-	TRBD2	TRBV6-4	TRBJ2-1	CASSERSGGFSNEQFF	TGTGCCAGCAGTGAGAGGTCGGGGGGGTTCTCGAATGAGCAGTTCTTC
-	TRBD1	TRBV5-1	TRBJ2-7	CASSLEGQGYEQYF	TGCGCCAGCAGCTTGGAAGGACAGGGGTACGAGCAGTACTTC
-	TRBD1	TRBV15	TRBJ2-3	CATSPDRVADTQYF	TGTGCCACCAGCCCAGACAGGGTCGCAGATACGCAGTATTTT
-	-	TRBV6-6	TRBJ1-1	CASSYSSGANTEAFF	TGTGCCAGCAGTTACTCTTCAGGGGCTAACACTGAAGCTTTCTTT
-	TRBD1	TRBV18	TRBJ1-3	CASSTFRQGEGVSGNTIYF	TGTGCCAGCTCAACCTTTCGACAGGGGGAAGGAGTCTCTGGAAACACCATATATTTT
-	TRBD1	TRBV9	TRBJ2-3	CASSVRTGQADTQYF	TGTGCCAGCAGCGTCCGGACAGGGCAAGCAGATACGCAGTATTTT
few	TRBD1	TRBV19	TRBJ1-5	CATKDRGNQPQHF	TGTGCCACCAAGGACAGGGGGAATCAGCCCCAGCATTTT
-	TRBD1	TRBV2	TRBJ1-3	CASGRDRGSGNTIYF	TGTGCCAGCGGACGGGACAGGGGGTCTGGAAACACCATATATTTT
-	TRBD2	TRBV2	TRBJ2-2	CASGRENTGELFF	TGTGCCAGCGGGAGGGAGAACACCGGGGAGCTGTTTTTT
-	TRBD1	TRBV5-1	TRBJ1-4	CASSLFPGQINEKLFF	TGCGCCAGCAGCTTGTTTCCGGGACAGATTAATGAAAAACTGTTTTTT
-	TRBD1	TRBV6-5	TRBJ1-1	CASTGGEAFF	TGTGCCAGCACAGGGGGTGAAGCTTTCTTT
-	TRBD1	TRBV7-9	TRBJ1-1	CASSQGAAAFF	TGTGCCAGCAGCCAGGGGGCAGCTGCTTTCTTT
-	TRBD1	TRBV19	TRBJ1-2	CASSTPQGQGAGYGYTF	TGTGCCAGTAGTACACCCCAGGGACAGGGGGCTGGCTATGGCTACACCTTC
-	-	TRBV24-1	TRBJ2-3	CATSARGTATSTDTQYF	TGTGCCACCAGTGCCCGGGGGACGGCCACTAGCACAGATACGCAGTATTTT
-	TRBD1	TRBV6-1	TRBJ1-6	CASSEWTGGNSPLHF	TGTGCCAGCAGTGAATGGACAGGGGGAAATTCACCCCTCCACTTT
once	-	TRBV20-1	TRBJ1-2	CSASDQAWGYTF	TGCAGTGCTAGTGACCAGGCGTGGGGCTACACCTTC
-	-	TRBV5-1	TRBJ1-2	CASSLEGLRDGYTF	TGCGCCAGCAGCTTGGAGGGCCTGAGGGATGGCTACACCTTC
-	TRBD2	TRBV5-8	TRBJ2-5	CASSRGGFQGGETQYF	TGTGCCAGCAGCCGGGGAGGGTTCCAGGGTGGAGAGACCCAGTACTTC
-	-	TRBV7-3	TRBJ1-1	CASSLNAGFTEAFF	TGTGCCAGCAGCTTAAATGCGGGTTTCACTGAAGCTTTCTTT
-	-	TRBV30	TRBJ1-5	CAWSRTTNQPQHF	TGTGCCTGGAGTCGGACAACCAATCAGCCCCAGCATTTT
-	-	TRBV7-2	TRBJ2-1	CASSATGTTYNEQFF	TGTGCCAGCAGCGCAACCGGGACAACCTACAATGAGCAGTTCTTC
-	-	TRBV21-1	TRBJ1-2	CASRPLWTGGVNGYTF	TGTGCCAGCAGACCTCTGTGGACAGGGGGCGTTAATGGCTACACCTTC
-	-	TRBV12-3/TRBV12-4	TRBJ1-3	CASSSRAGNTIYF	TGTGCCAGCAGTTCCCGGGCTGGAAACACCATATATTTT
once	TRBD1	TRBV11-2	TRBJ2-7	CASSLYRGLKDEQYF	TGTGCCAGCAGTTTGTACAGGGGGCTCAAGGACGAGCAGTACTTC
once	TRBD1	TRBV7-3	TRBJ1-2	CASSSGQGVDYGYTF	TGTGCCAGCAGCTCCGGACAGGGTGTGGACTATGGCTACACCTTC
few	-	TRBV28	TRBJ1-3	CASHSIGPSGNTIYF	TGTGCCAGCCACTCTATTGGGCCTTCTGGAAACACCATATATTTT
-	TRBD1	TRBV5-1	TRBJ1-3	CASGQGITGNTIYF	TGCGCCAGCGGACAGGGAATTACTGGAAACACCATATATTTT
-	-	TRBV7-3	TRBJ1-1	CASSLGGYDTEAFF	TGTGCCAGCAGCTTAGGAGGTTACGACACTGAAGCTTTCTTT